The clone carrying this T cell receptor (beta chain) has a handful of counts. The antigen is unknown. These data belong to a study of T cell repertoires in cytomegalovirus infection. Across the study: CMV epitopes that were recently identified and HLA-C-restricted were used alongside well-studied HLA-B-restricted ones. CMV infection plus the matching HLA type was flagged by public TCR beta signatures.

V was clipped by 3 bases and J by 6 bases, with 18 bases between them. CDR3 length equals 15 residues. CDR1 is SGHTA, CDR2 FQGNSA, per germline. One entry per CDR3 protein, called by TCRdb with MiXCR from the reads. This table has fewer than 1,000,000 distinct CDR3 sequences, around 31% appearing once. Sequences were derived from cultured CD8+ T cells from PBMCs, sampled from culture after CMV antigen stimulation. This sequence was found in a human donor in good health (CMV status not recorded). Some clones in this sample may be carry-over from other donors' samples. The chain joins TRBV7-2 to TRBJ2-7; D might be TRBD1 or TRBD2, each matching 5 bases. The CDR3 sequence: CASSFGTLPGAEQYF. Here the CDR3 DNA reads TGTGCCAGCAGCTTCGGGACGCTCCCTGGGGCCGAGCAGTACTTC.